In this sample, the clone carrying this T cell receptor beta chain turned up a few times. The data stem from a study of post-analysis software for immune sequencing data. Researchers reported that TCR beta cDNA libraries carried unique molecular identifiers. TCRdb called the PCR reads again in MiXCR, with one record for every CDR3 protein. The sample has 450,000 to 650,000 distinct CDR3 sequences; roughly two fifths are singletons. The sequenced sample consisted of blood. The TCR originated in a girl aged 5-17 years with multiple sclerosis.

The CDR3 reads CASSFSGKGSYNEQFF. In nucleotides, the CDR3 is TGCGCCAGCAGCTTTTCAGGGAAGGGCTCCTACAATGAGCAGTTCTTC. The chain couples TRBV5-1 to TRBJ2-1; a weak D match, TRBD1 (5 bases). This CDR3 has 16 residues. Germline CDR1 and CDR2: SGHRS and YFSETQ. V was shortened by 2 bases and J by 0 bases, with 12 bases between the two germline ends.